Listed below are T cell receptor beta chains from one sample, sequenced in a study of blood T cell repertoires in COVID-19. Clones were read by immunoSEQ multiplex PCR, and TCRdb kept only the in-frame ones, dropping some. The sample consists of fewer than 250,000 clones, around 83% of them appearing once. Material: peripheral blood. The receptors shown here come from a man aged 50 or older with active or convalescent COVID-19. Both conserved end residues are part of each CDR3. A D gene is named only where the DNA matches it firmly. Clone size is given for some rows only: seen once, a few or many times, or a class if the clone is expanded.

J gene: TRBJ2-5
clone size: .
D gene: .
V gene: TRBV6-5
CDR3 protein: CASRNNQETQYF
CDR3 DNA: TGTGCCAGCAGGAACAACCAAGAGACCCAGTACTTC

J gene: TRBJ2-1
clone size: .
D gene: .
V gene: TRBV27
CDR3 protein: CASSLGRPREQFF
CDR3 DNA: TGTGCCAGCAGTTTAGGTCGCCCCAGAGAGCAGTTCTTC

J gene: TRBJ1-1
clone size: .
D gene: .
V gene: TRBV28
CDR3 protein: CASSLGLVWRNTEAFF
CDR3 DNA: TGTGCCAGCAGTTTAGGACTGGTCTGGAGGAACACTGAAGCTTTCTTT

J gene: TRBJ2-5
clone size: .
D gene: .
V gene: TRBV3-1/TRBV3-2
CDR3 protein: CASSQAGRETQYF
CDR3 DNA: TGTGCCAGCAGCCAAGCAGGTCGAGAGACCCAGTACTTC

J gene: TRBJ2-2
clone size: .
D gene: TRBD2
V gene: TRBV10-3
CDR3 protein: CAISESPLRLARLSGELFF
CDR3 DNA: TGTGCCATCAGTGAGTCGCCCCTCCGACTAGCACGCTTGTCCGGGGAGCTGTTTTTT

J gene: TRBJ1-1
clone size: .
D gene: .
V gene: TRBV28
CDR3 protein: CASSLLGGVTEAFF
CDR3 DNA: TGTGCCAGCAGTCTACTAGGGGGTGTCACTGAAGCTTTCTTT

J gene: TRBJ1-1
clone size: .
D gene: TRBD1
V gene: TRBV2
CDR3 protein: CAGQGMNTEAFF
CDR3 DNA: TGTGCCGGACAGGGGATGAACACTGAAGCTTTCTTT

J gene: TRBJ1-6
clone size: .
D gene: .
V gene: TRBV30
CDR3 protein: CAWAGEGPGRYNSPLHF
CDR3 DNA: TGTGCCTGGGCCGGGGAAGGACCCGGCCGCTATAATTCACCCCTCCACTTT

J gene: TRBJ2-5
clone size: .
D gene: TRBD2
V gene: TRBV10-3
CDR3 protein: CAISEFSGSVEETQYF
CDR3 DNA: TGTGCCATCAGTGAGTTCAGCGGGAGTGTTGAGGAGACCCAGTACTTC

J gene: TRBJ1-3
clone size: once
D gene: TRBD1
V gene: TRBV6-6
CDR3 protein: CASRTGQSISGNTIYF
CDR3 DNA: TGTGCCAGCAGAACGGGACAGTCGATCTCTGGAAACACCATATATTTT

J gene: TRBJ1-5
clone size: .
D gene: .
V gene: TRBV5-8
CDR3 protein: CASSLDRGSQPQHF
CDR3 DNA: TGTGCCAGCAGCTTGGATCGGGGGAGTCAGCCCCAGCATTTT

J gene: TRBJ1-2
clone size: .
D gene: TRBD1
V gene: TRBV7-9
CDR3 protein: CASSYDRADYGYTF
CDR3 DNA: TGTGCCAGCAGCTACGACAGGGCTGACTATGGCTACACCTTC

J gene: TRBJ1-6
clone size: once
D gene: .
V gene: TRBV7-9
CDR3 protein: CASSPDTGTASPLHF
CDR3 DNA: TGTGCCAGCAGCCCGGACACGGGCACTGCTTCACCCCTCCACTTT

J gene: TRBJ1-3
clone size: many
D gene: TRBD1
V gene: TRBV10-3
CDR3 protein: CATGTGRQVGNTIYF
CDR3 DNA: TGTGCCACCGGGACAGGACGACAGGTTGGAAACACCATATATTTT

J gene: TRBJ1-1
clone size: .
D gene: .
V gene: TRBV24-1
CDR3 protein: CATRAGNTEAFF
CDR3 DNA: TGTGCCACCAGGGCGGGAAACACTGAAGCTTTCTTT

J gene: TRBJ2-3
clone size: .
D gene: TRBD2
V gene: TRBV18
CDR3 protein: CASSLRTSGARGTDTQYF
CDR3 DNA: TGTGCCAGCTCATTACGGACTAGCGGGGCCAGGGGCACAGATACGCAGTATTTT

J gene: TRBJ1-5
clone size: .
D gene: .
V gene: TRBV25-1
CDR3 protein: CASSTHLGAQHF
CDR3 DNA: TGTGCCAGCAGTACCCACCTCGGGGCCCAGCATTTT

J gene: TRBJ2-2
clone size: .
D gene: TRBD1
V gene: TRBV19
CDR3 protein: CASSEGTGGFPGELFF
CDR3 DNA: TGTGCCAGTAGTGAGGGGACAGGGGGTTTTCCCGGGGAGCTGTTTTTT

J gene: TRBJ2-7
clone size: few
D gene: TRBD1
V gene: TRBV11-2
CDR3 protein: CASSPPGGNEQYF
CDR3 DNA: TGTGCCAGCAGCCCGCCAGGGGGAAACGAGCAGTACTTC

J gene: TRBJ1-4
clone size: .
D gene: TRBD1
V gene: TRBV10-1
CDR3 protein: CASSESTGNNEKLFF
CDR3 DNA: TGCGCCAGCAGTGAGTCGACAGGGAATAATGAAAAACTGTTTTTT

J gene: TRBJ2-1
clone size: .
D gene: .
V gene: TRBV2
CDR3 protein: CASSERQGGRNEQFF
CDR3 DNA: TGTGCCAGCAGTGAGAGGCAGGGTGGTAGGAATGAGCAGTTCTTC

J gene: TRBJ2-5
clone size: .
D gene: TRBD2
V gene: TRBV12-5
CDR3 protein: CASGSLPSGRQETQYF
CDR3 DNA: TGTGCTAGTGGTTCCCTACCTAGCGGGAGGCAAGAGACCCAGTACTTC

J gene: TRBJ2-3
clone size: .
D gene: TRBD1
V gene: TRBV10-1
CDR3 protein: CASSDQGADTQYF
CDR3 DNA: TGCGCCAGCAGTGACCAGGGGGCAGATACGCAGTATTTT

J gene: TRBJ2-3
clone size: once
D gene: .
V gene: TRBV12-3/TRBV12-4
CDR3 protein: CASSSRGTDTQYF
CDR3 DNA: TGTGCCAGCAGTTCCCGGGGTACAGATACGCAGTATTTT

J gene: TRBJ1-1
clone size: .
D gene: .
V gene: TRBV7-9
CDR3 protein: CASSFPRVSEAFF
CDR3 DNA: TGTGCCAGCAGCTTCCCCAGGGTTTCTGAAGCTTTCTTT

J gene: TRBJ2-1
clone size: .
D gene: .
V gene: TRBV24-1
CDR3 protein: CATSDDTESYNEQFF
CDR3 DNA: TGTGCCACCAGTGACGACACGGAATCCTACAATGAGCAGTTCTTC

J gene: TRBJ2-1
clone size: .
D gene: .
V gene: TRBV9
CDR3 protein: CASSASEDEQFF
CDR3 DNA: TGTGCCAGCAGCGCATCCGAGGATGAGCAGTTCTTC

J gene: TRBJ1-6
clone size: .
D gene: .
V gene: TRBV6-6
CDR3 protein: CASSPDYSPLHF
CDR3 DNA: TGTGCCAGCAGCCCGGACTATTCACCCCTCCACTTT

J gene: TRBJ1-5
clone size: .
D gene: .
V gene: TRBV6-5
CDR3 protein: CASELLHSNQPQHF
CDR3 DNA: TGTGCCAGCGAACTTCTTCATAGCAATCAGCCCCAGCATTTT

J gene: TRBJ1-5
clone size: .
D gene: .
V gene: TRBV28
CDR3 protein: CASSLRRVSTIQPQHF
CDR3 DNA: TGTGCCAGCAGTTTACGCAGGGTTTCTACTATTCAGCCCCAGCATTTT

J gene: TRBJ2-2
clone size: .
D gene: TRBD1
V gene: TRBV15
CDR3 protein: CATLQGARTGELFF
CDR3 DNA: TGTGCCACCTTACAGGGGGCGAGAACCGGGGAGCTGTTTTTT

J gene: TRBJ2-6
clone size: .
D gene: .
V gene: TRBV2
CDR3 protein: CANHGEQGSGANVLTF
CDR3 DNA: TGTGCCAACCACGGGGAACAGGGCTCTGGGGCCAACGTCCTGACTTTC

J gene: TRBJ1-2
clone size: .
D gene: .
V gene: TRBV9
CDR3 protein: CASSAYSDRRDGYTF
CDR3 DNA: TGTGCCAGCAGCGCCTACTCGGACAGACGGGATGGCTACACCTTC

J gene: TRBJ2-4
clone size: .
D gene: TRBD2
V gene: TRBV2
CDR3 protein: CASSEAGLAGHSGTKNIQYF
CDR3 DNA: TGTGCCAGCAGTGAAGCGGGGCTAGCGGGGCACAGTGGTACCAAAAACATTCAGTACTTC

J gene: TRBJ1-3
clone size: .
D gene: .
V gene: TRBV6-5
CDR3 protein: CASSRDQNLRNTIYF
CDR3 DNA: TGTGCCAGCAGCCGAGACCAGAATTTGCGGAACACCATATATTTT

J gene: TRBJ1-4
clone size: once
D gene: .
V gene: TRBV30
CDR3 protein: CAWSFNRGEKLFF
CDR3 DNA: TGTGCCTGGAGTTTTAATCGGGGAGAAAAACTGTTTTTT

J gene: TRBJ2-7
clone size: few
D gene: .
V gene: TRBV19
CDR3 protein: CASSIIPGMGYEQYF
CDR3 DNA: TGTGCCAGTAGTATTATCCCAGGGATGGGCTACGAGCAGTACTTC

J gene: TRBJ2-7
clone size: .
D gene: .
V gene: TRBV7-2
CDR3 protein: CASSLAQATSYEQYF
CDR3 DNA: TGTGCCAGCAGCTTAGCACAGGCCACCTCCTACGAGCAGTACTTC

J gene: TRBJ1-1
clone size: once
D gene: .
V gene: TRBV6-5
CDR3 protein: CASSPGMWGGGAFF
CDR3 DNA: TGTGCCAGCAGCCCCGGGATGTGGGGCGGGGGAGCTTTCTTT

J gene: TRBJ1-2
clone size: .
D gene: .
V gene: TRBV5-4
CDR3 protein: CASSTFTGTFGYTF
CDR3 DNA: TGTGCCAGCAGCACATTTACCGGGACTTTTGGCTACACCTTC

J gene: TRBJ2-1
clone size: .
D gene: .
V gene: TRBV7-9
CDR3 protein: CASSFGPRGEQFF
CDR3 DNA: TGTGCCAGCAGCTTTGGACCCCGCGGGGAGCAGTTCTTC

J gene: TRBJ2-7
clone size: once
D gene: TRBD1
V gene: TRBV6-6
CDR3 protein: CASSYRDREYEQYF
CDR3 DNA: TGTGCCAGCAGTTACCGGGACAGGGAATACGAGCAGTACTTC

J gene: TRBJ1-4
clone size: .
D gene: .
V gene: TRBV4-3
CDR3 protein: CASSPDRATNEKLFF
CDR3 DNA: TGCGCCAGCAGCCCTGACAGAGCAACTAATGAAAAACTGTTTTTT

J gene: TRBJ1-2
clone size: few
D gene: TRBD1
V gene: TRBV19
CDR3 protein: CASSSQTGINYGYTF
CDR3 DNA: TGTGCCAGTAGTTCCCAGACAGGGATCAACTATGGCTACACCTTC

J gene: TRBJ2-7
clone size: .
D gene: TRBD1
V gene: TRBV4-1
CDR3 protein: CASPGQEPYEQYF
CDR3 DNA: TGCGCCAGCCCGGGACAGGAACCCTACGAGCAGTACTTC

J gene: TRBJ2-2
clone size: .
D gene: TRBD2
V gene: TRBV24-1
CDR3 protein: CATKASGDTGELFF
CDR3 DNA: TGTGCCACCAAGGCTAGCGGGGACACCGGGGAGCTGTTTTTT